This note documents a single TCR beta chain sequence. Its cognate antigen has yet to be identified. No per-base quality is available; no much larger clone lies one base away. Using the deep immunoSEQ assay, TCR CDR3 regions were amplified from genomic DNA by multiplex PCR. For each cell subset, the extracted genomic DNA was distributed evenly across all wells of several immunoSEQ 96-well plates, and each plate served as one replicate. For sorted subsets, each replicate PCR was loaded with 200 to 250 ng genomic DNA, equivalent to 25,000 to 35,000 T cell genomes. Purified libraries were quantified with a Qubit 3.0 fluorometer, sized on a Bioanalyzer 2100, and re-quantified with the KAPA Library Quantification kit. Every immunoSEQ 96-well plate was sequenced on a separate single-read 150-cycle Illumina NextSeq 550 flow cell. In the source study's methods: The immunoSEQ output contained only junctional sequences without quality scores, so filtering could not match that applied to full-length reads. Sequences were annotated with PyIR, a Python wrapper for IgBLAST v1.9, and V/J genes and CDR3 were assigned using IMGT germline references. Reads with weak V/J assignments (E-value above 1e-6), missing CDR3, stop codons, out-of-frame junctions, or ambiguous translated residues were removed. A V3J clonotype was defined by an identical inferred V gene, J gene, and CDR3 amino acid sequence. Percentage overlap between repertoires was calculated by dividing the number of shared unique clonotypes by the size of the smaller repertoire. Repertoire richness was assessed with RTK rarefaction, the Chao1 estimator, and Recon v2.1 estimates of unobserved clonotypes. Generation probabilities were computed with OLGA for all TCRbeta clonotypes obtained by the gDNA method from a handful of donors. TCRdb retrieved this table from immuneACCESS and kept in-frame rearrangements only. Not all clones are present; in checked studies, unresolved V genes account for under half, and no reason is known for the remainder. Clone size and the V and J calls come from that table; the DNA yielded D and trimming. The sample data list over 2 million clones, and approximately 94% of these were observed just once. The top ten clones comprise about 1.1% of the sample.

The data stem from a study of shared clonotypes between healthy human individuals (dated by TCRdb to the early 2020s). Regarding the complete study: The cohort included three men and a couple of women between 18 and 49 years of age. Per donor, three plates each were used for CD4 naive and CD4 memory, two for CD8 naive, and one for CD8 memory. The study deeply sequenced blood TCR repertoires of five healthy adults to estimate repertoire size and the extent of clonotype sharing between individuals. To increase sequencing depth and limit assay-specific biases, different laboratories used diverse techniques to prepare libraries and sequence TCR repertoires. Each donor's leukapheresis produced roughly between roughly 0.85 and 10 billion PBMCs.

The CDR1 and CDR2 encoded by the germline V gene are SGHTA and FQGNSA. V has 1 base trimmed and J has 4 bases trimmed; junction bases matching no gene number 3. The CDR3 has 14 amino acids, counting the end cysteine and phenylalanine. Only the CDR3 DNA stays, 42 bases, in frame from base 1. CD8 naive samples were obtained by positive selection for CCR7 among CD45RO-negative cells, yielding a CD45RA+CCR7+ population from which TemRA cells were excluded. Donors were healthy HIV-negative adults with no recently reported acute infections or vaccinations. Every donor was a Caucasian adult living in Nashville, Tennessee, USA. Blood was collected by leukapheresis, and PBMCs were isolated by Ficoll-Histopaque density gradient centrifugation and then cryopreserved in liquid nitrogen vapor phase. Purity and quantity of every magnetically sorted T cell population were checked by analytical flow cytometry. Genomic DNA was isolated from every sorted fraction and measured by UV absorbance on a Nanodrop 2000c.

Broader findings and caveats from the paper: Sharing across several donors was observed for about 5% of naive CD4, about 4% of naive CD8, 2% to 2.5% of memory CD4, and around 0.4% of memory CD8 clonotypes. Compared with non-shared clonotypes, the clonotypes found in all four sorted-subset donors had higher generation probabilities. Pairwise subsampling indicated that sequencing depth was expected to affect the degree of clonotype sharing among donors. Even with the large sequencing depth, rarefaction of the sorted-subset datasets indicated that sequencing was incomplete. Sampling was restricted to blood, and TCR repertoires in tissues likely differ from the TCR repertoires found in blood. Naive subsets generally had larger estimated clonotype richness than memory subsets did. Because the study included a small number of donors, the genetic and exposure-history diversity represented was limited.

The clonotype comes from a young man in good health. The chain uses TRBV7-2 and TRBJ2-7; 8 junctional bases match TRBD2. The specimen was naive CD8+ T cells sorted from blood. This specimen's cell subset or site label, interpreted: CD45RA+CCR7+. The CDR3 has the sequence CASSLGTSFYEQYF. In nucleotides, the sequence is TGTGCCAGCAGCTTAGGGACTAGCTTTTACGAGCAGTACTTC.